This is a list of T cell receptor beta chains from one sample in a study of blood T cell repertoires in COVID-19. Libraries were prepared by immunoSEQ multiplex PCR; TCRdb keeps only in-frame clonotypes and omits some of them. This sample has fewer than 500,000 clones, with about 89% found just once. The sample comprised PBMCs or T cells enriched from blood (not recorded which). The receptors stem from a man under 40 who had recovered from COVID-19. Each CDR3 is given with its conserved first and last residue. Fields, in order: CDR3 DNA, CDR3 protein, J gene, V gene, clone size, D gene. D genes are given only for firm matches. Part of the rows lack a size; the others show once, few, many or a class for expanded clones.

TGCGCCAGCAGCTTACAGGGTGGTAAGCAGACCCAGTACTTC | CASSLQGGKQTQYF | TRBJ2-5 | TRBV5-1 | NA | NA
TGCGCCAGCAGCTTGGGACGGGAAAATGAAAAACTGTTTTTT | CASSLGRENEKLFF | TRBJ1-4 | TRBV5-1 | NA | NA
TGTGCCAGCAGTGAGGGGGGGAGATACAATGAGCAGTTCTTC | CASSEGGRYNEQFF | TRBJ2-1 | TRBV7-9 | NA | NA
TGTGCCAGCAGACCGACGGAAAGGAGGGAGCCCCAGCATTTT | CASRPTERREPQHF | TRBJ1-5 | TRBV27 | NA | NA
TGTGCCAGCAGCACGAGGACAGGGAACACTGAAGCTTTCTTT | CASSTRTGNTEAFF | TRBJ1-1 | TRBV7-9 | NA | TRBD1
TGCGCCAGCAGCCCCCCAGGGTGGCCTAACTATGGCTACACCTTC | CASSPPGWPNYGYTF | TRBJ1-2 | TRBV10-2 | NA | NA
TGTGCCAGCAGCTTGGACGGGAACTATGGCTACACCTTC | CASSLDGNYGYTF | TRBJ1-2 | TRBV5-4 | NA | NA
TGTGCCAGCAGCCAGGACAGTATTGAAGCTTTCTTT | CASSQDSIEAFF | TRBJ1-1 | TRBV12-3/TRBV12-4 | NA | NA
TGTGCCAGCAGCCGACAGGGAGTCGAGGGCTACACCTTC | CASSRQGVEGYTF | TRBJ1-2 | TRBV12-3/TRBV12-4 | NA | TRBD1
TGTGCCAGTAGTATAGAAGGGGGTAACACCGGGGAGCTGTTTTTT | CASSIEGGNTGELFF | TRBJ2-2 | TRBV19 | NA | NA
TGTGCCAGCTCCCACGACGGGACTAGCGGGGGAACTAGCACAGATACGCAGTATTTT | CASSHDGTSGGTSTDTQYF | TRBJ2-3 | TRBV7-9 | NA | TRBD2
TGTGCCAGCAGGCCTCAGGGGCCCTCTCCCTACGAGCAGTACTTC | CASRPQGPSPYEQYF | TRBJ2-7 | TRBV6-4 | few | NA
TGCGCCAGCAGCTTGGCCGGAGCTTTTAACACTGAAGCTTTCTTT | CASSLAGAFNTEAFF | TRBJ1-1 | TRBV5-1 | NA | NA
TGTGCCTGGAGTGTAGACAAGATCGGCTACACCTTC | CAWSVDKIGYTF | TRBJ1-2 | TRBV30 | NA | NA
TGTGCCTCCTCCAACGGGGTTCGGGGCACTGAAGCTTTCTTT | CASSNGVRGTEAFF | TRBJ1-1 | TRBV6-5 | NA | NA
TGTGCCTGGAGTGAGGCGTTGGGGGCTTGGGTGAATCCCCTCCACTTT | CAWSEALGAWVNPLHF | TRBJ1-6 | TRBV30 | NA | NA
TGTGCCAGCAGCCATCGCTCGCCCGGGACAGGCAATGAGCAGTTCTTC | CASSHRSPGTGNEQFF | TRBJ2-1 | TRBV4-2 | NA | TRBD1
TGCAGCGTCCGGACAGGGGGCCGGACCGGGGAGCTGTTTTTT | CSVRTGGRTGELFF | TRBJ2-2 | TRBV29-1 | NA | TRBD1
TGCGCCAGCGGCCCCGACAGAAGCTCTGGAAACACCATATATTTT | CASGPDRSSGNTIYF | TRBJ1-3 | TRBV5-1 | once | NA
TGTGCCAGCAGTCCTGACAGGGGTGGGTCACCCCTCCACTTT | CASSPDRGGSPLHF | TRBJ1-6 | TRBV27 | once | TRBD1
TGTGCCAGCAGCCAGAGATACGGAAACACCATATATTTT | CASSQRYGNTIYF | TRBJ1-3 | TRBV14 | NA | NA
TGTGCCAGCAGCCCGCGGGTCAGTGCCACTGAAGCTTTCTTT | CASSPRVSATEAFF | TRBJ1-1 | TRBV9 | NA | NA
TGTGCCTTTTCCGGGACAGGCAATGAAAAACTGTTTTTT | CAFSGTGNEKLFF | TRBJ1-4 | TRBV30 | NA | TRBD1
TGTGCCAGCAGTTTTCCAGGGGATCCCCTCCACTTT | CASSFPGDPLHF | TRBJ1-6 | TRBV6-5 | NA | NA
TGTGCCAGCAGCTTTGTGACGCGGGCCGTTTATGGCTACACCTTC | CASSFVTRAVYGYTF | TRBJ1-2 | TRBV7-2 | NA | NA
TGTGCCAGTGGGGTACTAGCCCCCACAGATACGCAGTATTTT | CASGVLAPTDTQYF | TRBJ2-3 | TRBV2 | NA | NA
TGTGCCAGCAGCTTCCAGGGTTGGAGCACAGATACGCAGTATTTT | CASSFQGWSTDTQYF | TRBJ2-3 | TRBV5-6 | NA | NA
TGCGCCAGCACCGTATACAGGGGTCGCTACAATGAGCAGTTCTTC | CASTVYRGRYNEQFF | TRBJ2-1 | TRBV5-1 | NA | TRBD1
TGCGCCAGCAGCCAGACCTACAGGGGGAACACTGAAGCTTTCTTT | CASSQTYRGNTEAFF | TRBJ1-1 | TRBV4-3 | NA | TRBD1
TGTGCCAGCAGCTTGGGGCAGGGGTTTGAGGGCTACACCTTC | CASSLGQGFEGYTF | TRBJ1-2 | TRBV5-6 | NA | NA
TGTGCCAGCAGTTTAAACCGGGGAAACACCATATATTTT | CASSLNRGNTIYF | TRBJ1-3 | TRBV27 | NA | NA
TGTGCCTCAGCAGGGGGTAGCAATCAGCCCCAGCATTTT | CASAGGSNQPQHF | TRBJ1-5 | TRBV7-9 | NA | TRBD1
TGTGCCAGCAGCTTATTAGCTTGGCGGGGGGGTGTCGAGCAGTACTTC | CASSLLAWRGGVEQYF | TRBJ2-7 | TRBV11-2 | NA | TRBD2
TGTGCCAGTAGTACCTCAGGGGGAGGCGAAAAACTGTTTTTT | CASSTSGGGEKLFF | TRBJ1-4 | TRBV19 | NA | TRBD1